Shown below are 24 T cell receptor beta chains from a single sample sequenced in a study of technical replicates of blood from a few donors. Sequencing used immunoSEQ multiplex PCR; TCRdb keeps in-frame clones, though not all of them. The repertoire consists of approximately 53,000 clones, with 95% to 96% occurring once and the leading ten covering about 0.39%. The source material was T cells isolated from PBMCs. The origin of the receptors is a human donor in good health.

V usage is TRBV30 and J usage is TRBJ1-2; possible D gene TRBD1, 6 bases. Germline V gene sequence: CDR1 GTSNPN, CDR2 SVGIG (reference sequence). Trimming shortened V by 3 bases and J by 7 bases, and 18 bases separated the two germline ends. This CDR3 contains 14 residues. CDR3 nucleotide sequence: TGTGCCTGGAGCGAGGACAGCTGGATTGGTGGCTACACCTTC. Protein sequence: CAWSEDSWIGGYTF.

The V and J genes are TRBV25-1 and TRBJ2-3; D call uncertain. The CDR3 has 11 amino acids. Trimming removed 7 bases at V and 2 bases at J, with 4 bases between. Germline V lookup: CDR1 MGHDK, CDR2 SYGVNS. In DNA form, the CDR3 reads TGTGCCAGCACCCTCACAGATACGCAGTATTTT. Protein product: CASTLTDTQYF.

V usage is TRBV28 and J usage is TRBJ2-7; 7 bases are shared with TRBD2. With 3 bases clipped from V and 2 bases from J, the junction kept 10 bases outside the gene matches. Germline CDR1 MDHEN, CDR2 SYDVKM. The CDR3 sequence is 16 residues long. As DNA, the CDR3 is TGTGCCAGCAGTTTTTTTGTGGGAGGGTCCCCCTACGAGCAGTACTTC. Its protein product is CASSFFVGGSPYEQYF.

This rearrangement joins TRBV29-1 to TRBJ2-2; the match to TRBD2 covers 13 bases. Germline CDR1 reads SQVTM; CDR2 reads ANQGSEA. The CDR3 extends over 14 amino acids. V shed 7 bases and J 5 bases; nucleotides not matched to a gene: 4. The CDR3 reads CSALAGGLTGELFF. CDR3 DNA: TGCAGCGCACTAGCGGGAGGGTTGACCGGGGAGCTGTTTTTT.

The chain recombines TRBV19 with TRBJ2-5; maybe TRBD1 (6 bases). The CDR3 consists of 13 residues. V was trimmed by 7 bases and J by 6 bases, leaving 15 bases between them. CDR1 and CDR2 from the germline V gene are LNHDA and SQIVND (reference sequence). The CDR3: CASKSDGTKTQYF. The CDR3, as DNA: TGTGCCAGTAAGTCGGACGGGACAAAGACCCAGTACTTC.

This clone was observed once. CDR3 sequence (DNA): TGCGCCAGCGAGGGTGGACAGGGGGGAGATACGCAGTATTTT. As protein: CASEGGQGGDTQYF. V is TRBV5-1 and J is TRBJ2-3; TRBD1 aligns across 10 bases. The CDR3 runs to 14 residues. In germline, CDR1 is SGHRS, CDR2 YFSETQ. V gave up 7 bases and J gave up 5 bases; unmatched junction bases: 7.

The chain carries TRBV5-1 and TRBJ1-1; 7 nucleotides agree with TRBD1. CDR1 SGHRS and CDR2 YFSETQ come from the germline V gene. This CDR3 contains 13 residues. J lost 5 bases, V lost 4 bases, and 5 bases had no gene match. For the CDR3, the DNA is TGCGCCAGCAGCAACTACAGGGGAACTGAAGCTTTCTTT. Its protein product is CASSNYRGTEAFF.

The gene calls are TRBV7-9 and TRBJ2-3; 7 bases agree with TRBD1. V lost 5 bases and J lost 0; bases outside the gene matches: 5. The CDR3 loop spans 15 amino acids. Germline V gene sequence: CDR1 SEHNR, CDR2 FQNEAQ (reference sequence). The chain's CDR3 is CASSPPGQSTDTQYF. CDR3 coding DNA: TGTGCCAGCAGCCCACCGGGACAGAGCACAGATACGCAGTATTTT.

The V gene is TRBV10-3, the J gene TRBJ2-3, with 11 nucleotides matching TRBD2. The CDR3 is 14 residues long. The V and J ends lost 7 bases and 4 bases, in that order; junction bases with no gene match: 4. Germline V gene data show CDR1 as ENHRY and CDR2 as SYGVKD. CDR3 nucleotides: TGTGCCATCACCTATAGCGGGAGGGCAGATACGCAGTATTTT. It codes for CAITYSGRADTQYF.

This rearrangement joins TRBV5-1 to TRBJ2-6; no clear D gene. The ends were cut back, 4 bases at V and 7 bases at J, with 9 bases in the middle. This CDR3 is built from 13 residues. Germline CDR1 reads SGHRS; CDR2 reads YFSETQ. CDR3 amino acids: CASSNSSANVLTF. DNA for the CDR3: TGCGCCAGCAGCAACTCGTCCGCCAACGTCCTGACTTTC.

The chain joins TRBV5-6 to TRBJ1-3, with D tentatively TRBD1 (6 bases). Germline V gene lookup returns CDR1 SGHDT and CDR2 YYEEEE. The CDR3 covers 17 residues. Trimming took 3 bases from V and 0 from J, leaving 16 bases between them. The CDR3 sequence is CASSYAGTPSSGNTIYF. The CDR3 coding sequence is TGTGCCAGCAGCTATGCCGGGACACCTAGCTCTGGAAACACCATATATTTT. The full variable domain, in which reference TRBV5-6 and TRBJ1-3 provide the parts outside the CDR3, is DAGVTQSPTHLIKTRGQQVTLRCSPKSGHDTVSWYQQALGQGPQFIFQYYEEEERQRGNFPDRFSGHQFPNYSSELNVNALLLGDSALYLCASSYAGTPSSGNTIYFGEGSWLTVV.

This clone has a single count. The rearrangement joins TRBV19 to TRBJ2-3; 7 bases fit TRBD2. Per germline, CDR1 LNHDA and CDR2 SQIVND (reference sequence). CDR3 length: 14 residues. V dropped 2 bases and J dropped 2; count of bases not matched to a gene: 1. The CDR3 sequence: CASSITSDTDTQYF. The CDR3 nucleotides are TGTGCCAGTAGTATAACTAGCGACACAGATACGCAGTATTTT.

The chain has TRBV7-2 and TRBJ2-4; no clear D gene. Germline loops: CDR1 SGHTA, CDR2 FQGNSA. CDR3 length: 15 amino acids. With 0 bases removed from V and 0 bases from J, the gap between germline ends came to 6 bases. CDR3 in DNA: TGTGCCAGCAGCTTAGCCGTCCTAGCCAAAAACATTCAGTACTTC. It codes for CASSLAVLAKNIQYF.

V usage is TRBV13 and J usage is TRBJ2-5, with 7 bases aligning to TRBD2. V lost 5 bases to trimming and J lost 2 bases; unmatched junction nucleotides: 5. Germline V lookup: CDR1 PRHDT, CDR2 FYEKMQ (reference sequence). CDR3 length equals 14 residues. The CDR3 loop reads CASSPGTNQETQYF. CDR3 bases: TGTGCCAGCAGCCCCGGGACTAATCAAGAGACCCAGTACTTC.

This clone was counted once. V gene TRBV19 combines with J gene TRBJ2-1; 7 positions match TRBD2. The germline V gene encodes CDR1 LNHDA and CDR2 SQIVND (reference sequence). The V and J ends lost 2 bases and 1 base, in that order; junction bases with no gene match: 2. The CDR3 totals 15 residues. The CDR3: CASSIYSGSYNEQFF. As DNA, the CDR3 is TGTGCCAGTAGTATATATAGCGGGTCCTACAATGAGCAGTTCTTC.

The gene calls are TRBV5-1 and TRBJ1-1; D gene ambiguous. The CDR3 is 13 residues long. Germline V gene sequence: CDR1 SGHRS, CDR2 YFSETQ. The V and J ends lost 0 bases and 4 bases respectively, with 7 bases between them. Here the CDR3 reads CASSLGQVTEAFF. CDR3 in DNA: TGCGCCAGCAGCTTGGGTCAGGTCACTGAAGCTTTCTTT.

This chain uses TRBV2 with TRBJ2-7; D is unclear. The CDR3 is 11 amino acids. V shed 8 bases and J shed 0 bases, with 5 bases lying between them. Germline CDR1 and CDR2: SNHLY and FYNNEI. In DNA form, the CDR3 reads TGTGCCAGCCGTAGCTCCTACGAGCAGTACTTC. This codes for CASRSSYEQYF.

This clone came up once. J is TRBJ2-3 and V is TRBV6-1, with 11 nucleotides matching TRBD2. Trimming cost V 5 bases and J 4 bases; bases outside gene matches: 5. The CDR3 consists of 15 residues. Germline V gene lookup returns CDR1 MNHNS and CDR2 SASEGT. The CDR3 loop reads CASSLAGGLPDTQYF. CDR3 DNA sequence: TGTGCCAGCAGTTTAGCGGGAGGGTTGCCAGATACGCAGTATTTT.

This clone was detected only once. The chain links TRBV5-1 to TRBJ2-1; a possible D gene is TRBD1 (6 bases). This CDR3 is 15 amino acids long. Germline V gene lookup returns CDR1 SGHRS and CDR2 YFSETQ. Trimming stripped 2 bases from V and 6 bases from J, with 15 bases between. The CDR3 here is CASSFRNRAVNEQFF. For the CDR3, the DNA is TGCGCCAGCAGCTTCCGGAACAGGGCGGTCAATGAGCAGTTCTTC.

This clone was detected only once. CDR3: CASSVFGQVGNTEAFF. The CDR3 nucleotides read TGCGCCAGCAGTGTCTTTGGACAGGTGGGGAACACTGAAGCTTTCTTT. The chain couples TRBV10-2 to TRBJ1-1; 7 bases map to TRBD1. With 4 bases clipped from V and 1 base from J, the junction kept 9 bases outside the gene matches. The CDR3 has 16 residues. Germline CDR1 and CDR2: WSHSY and SAAADI.

The chain is built from TRBV25-1 and TRBJ2-7; D perhaps matches TRBD2 (6 bases). Trimming took off 3 bases at V and 3 bases at J, with 12 bases between the two ends. Germline V gene data show CDR1 as MGHDK and CDR2 as SYGVNS. The CDR3 covers 14 residues. Written as DNA, the CDR3 is TGTGCCAGCAGTGAGAGGAGGGCTTACTACGAGCAGTACTTC. It translates to CASSERRAYYEQYF.

The chain has TRBV19 and TRBJ2-7; TRBD1 matches at 8 bases. Germline CDR1 is LNHDA and CDR2 is SQIVND (reference sequence). The length of the CDR3 is 13 residues. With 5 bases clipped from V and 6 bases from J, the junction kept 6 bases outside the gene matches. The chain's CDR3 is CASSEDREGEQYF. The CDR3 region has the DNA TGTGCCAGTAGTGAGGACAGGGAAGGCGAGCAGTACTTC.

This clone was seen a single time. V is TRBV7-2 and J is TRBJ2-1; 11 bases match TRBD1. J gave up 3 bases and V 4 bases, and 2 bases lay outside the gene matches. Looked up from germline, CDR1 is SGHTA and CDR2 is FQGNSA. The CDR3 is made up of 15 amino acids. The chain's CDR3 is CASSSGQGGYNEQFF. The CDR3 nucleotides read TGTGCCAGCAGCTCGGGACAGGGGGGCTACAATGAGCAGTTCTTC.

The chain uses TRBV6-5 and TRBJ1-2, with 9 bases fitting TRBD1. This CDR3 has 13 residues. Germline V lookup: CDR1 MNHEY, CDR2 SVGAGI. Unmatched junction bases numbered 12, after V lost 6 bases and J lost 13 bases. CDR3 bases: TGTGCCAGCAGCACCGGGACAGGGATTTTCTCCACCTTC. Translating gives CASSTGTGIFSTF.